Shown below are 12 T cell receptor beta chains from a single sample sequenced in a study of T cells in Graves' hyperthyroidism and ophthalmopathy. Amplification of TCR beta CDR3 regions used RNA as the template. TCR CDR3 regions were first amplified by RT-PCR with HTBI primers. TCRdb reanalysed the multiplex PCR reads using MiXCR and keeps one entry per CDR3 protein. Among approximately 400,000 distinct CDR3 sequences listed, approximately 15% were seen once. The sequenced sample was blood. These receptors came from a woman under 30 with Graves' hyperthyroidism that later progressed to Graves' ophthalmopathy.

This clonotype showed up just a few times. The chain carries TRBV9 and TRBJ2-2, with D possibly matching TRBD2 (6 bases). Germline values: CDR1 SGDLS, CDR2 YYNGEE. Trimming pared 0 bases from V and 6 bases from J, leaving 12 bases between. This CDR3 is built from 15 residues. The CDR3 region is CASSVDGRRAGELFF. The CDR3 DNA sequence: TGTGCCAGCAGCGTAGACGGGAGACGGGCCGGGGAGCTGTTTTTT.

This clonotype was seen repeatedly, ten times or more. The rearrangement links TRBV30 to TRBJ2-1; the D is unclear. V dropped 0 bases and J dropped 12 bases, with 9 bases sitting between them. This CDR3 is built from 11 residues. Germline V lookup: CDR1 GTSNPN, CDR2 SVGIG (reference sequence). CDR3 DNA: TGTGCCTGGAGTGTTATGGTTAGGCAGTTCTTC. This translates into CAWSVMVRQFF.

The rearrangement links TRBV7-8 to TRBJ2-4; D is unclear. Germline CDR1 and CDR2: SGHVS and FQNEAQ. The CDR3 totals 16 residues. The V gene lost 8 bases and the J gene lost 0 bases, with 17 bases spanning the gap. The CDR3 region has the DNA TGTGCCAGCGACTTAGCCCGGTTCCGAGCCAAAAACATTCAGTACTTC. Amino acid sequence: CASDLARFRAKNIQYF.

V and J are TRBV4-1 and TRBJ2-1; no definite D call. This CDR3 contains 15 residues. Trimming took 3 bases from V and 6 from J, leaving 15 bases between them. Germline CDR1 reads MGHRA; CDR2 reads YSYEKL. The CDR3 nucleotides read TGCGCCAGCAGCCAGGAAGGAGTAGTTATCAATGAGCAGTTCTTC. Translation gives CASSQEGVVINEQFF.

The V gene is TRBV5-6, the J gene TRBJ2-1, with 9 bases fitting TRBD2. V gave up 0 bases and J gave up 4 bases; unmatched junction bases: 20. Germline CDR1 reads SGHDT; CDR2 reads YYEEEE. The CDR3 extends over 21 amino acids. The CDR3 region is CASSLVGGGRAWERAYNEQFF. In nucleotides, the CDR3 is TGTGCCAGCAGCTTGGTTGGTGGCGGGAGGGCCTGGGAGCGCGCATACAATGAGCAGTTCTTC.

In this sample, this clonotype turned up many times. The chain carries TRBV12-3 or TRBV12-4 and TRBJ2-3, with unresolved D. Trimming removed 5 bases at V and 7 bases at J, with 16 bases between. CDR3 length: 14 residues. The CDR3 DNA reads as TGTGCCAGCAGTGCACACAAAGGGTGGAATACGCAGTATTTT. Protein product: CASSAHKGWNTQYF.

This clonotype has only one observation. CDR3 region: CAGIPPTSTHTGELFF. For the CDR3, the DNA is TGTGCCGGTATACCTCCCACTTCTACTCACACCGGGGAGCTGTTTTTT. The rearrangement uses TRBV7-2 and TRBJ2-2, with no clear D. CDR3 length: 16 amino acids. V was cut by 11 bases and J by 3 bases, with 22 bases left in between. CDR1 SGHTA and CDR2 FQGNSA come from the germline V gene. The whole variable domain, remainder taken from reference TRBV7-2 and TRBJ2-2, is GAGVSQSPSNKVTEKGKDVELRCDPISGHTALYWYRQSLGQGLEFLIYFQGNSAPDKSGLPSDRFSAERTGGSVSTLTIQRTQQEDSAVYLCAGIPPTSTHTGELFFGEGSRLTVL.

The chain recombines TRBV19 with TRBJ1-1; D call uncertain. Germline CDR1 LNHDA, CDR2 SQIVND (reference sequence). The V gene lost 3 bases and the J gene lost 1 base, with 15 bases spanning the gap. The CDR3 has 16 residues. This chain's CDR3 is CASSMTSHGENTEAFF. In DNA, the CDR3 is TGTGCCAGTAGTATGACGTCCCACGGGGAGAACACTGAAGCTTTCTTT. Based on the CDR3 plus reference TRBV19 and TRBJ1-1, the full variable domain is DGGITQSPKYLFRKEGQNVTLSCEQNLNHDAMYWYRQDPGQGLRLIYYSQIVNDFQKGDIAEGYSVSREKKESFPLTVTSAQKNPTAFYLCASSMTSHGENTEAFFGQGTRLTVV.

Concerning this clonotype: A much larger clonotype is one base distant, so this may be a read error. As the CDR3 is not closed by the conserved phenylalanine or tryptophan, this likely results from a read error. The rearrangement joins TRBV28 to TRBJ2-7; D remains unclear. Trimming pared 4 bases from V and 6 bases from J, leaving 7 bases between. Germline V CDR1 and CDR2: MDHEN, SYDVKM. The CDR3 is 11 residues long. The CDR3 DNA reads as TGTGCCAGCAGTTCACCTTTCGAGCAGTACCTC. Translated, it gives CASSSPFEQYL.

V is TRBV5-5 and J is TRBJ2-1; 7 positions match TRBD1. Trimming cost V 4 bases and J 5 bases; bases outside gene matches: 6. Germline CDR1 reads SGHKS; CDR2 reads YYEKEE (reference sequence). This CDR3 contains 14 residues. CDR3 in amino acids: CASSVRDRNNEQFF. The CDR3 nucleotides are TGTGCCAGCAGCGTCCGGGACAGAAACAATGAGCAGTTCTTC.

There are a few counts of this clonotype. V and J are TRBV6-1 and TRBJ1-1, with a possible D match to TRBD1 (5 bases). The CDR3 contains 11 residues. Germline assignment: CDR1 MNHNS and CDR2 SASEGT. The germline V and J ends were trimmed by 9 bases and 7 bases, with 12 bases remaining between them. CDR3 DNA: TGTGCCAGTGGGGACGGATATGAAGCTTTCTTT. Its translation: CASGDGYEAFF.

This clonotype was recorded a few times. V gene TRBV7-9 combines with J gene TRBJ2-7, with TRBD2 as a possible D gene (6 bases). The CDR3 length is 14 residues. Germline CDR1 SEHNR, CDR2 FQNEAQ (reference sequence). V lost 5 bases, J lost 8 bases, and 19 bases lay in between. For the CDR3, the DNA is TGTGCCAGCAGCCTGGGACTCCCGCGGGAAAAGCAGTACTTC. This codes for CASSLGLPREKQYF.